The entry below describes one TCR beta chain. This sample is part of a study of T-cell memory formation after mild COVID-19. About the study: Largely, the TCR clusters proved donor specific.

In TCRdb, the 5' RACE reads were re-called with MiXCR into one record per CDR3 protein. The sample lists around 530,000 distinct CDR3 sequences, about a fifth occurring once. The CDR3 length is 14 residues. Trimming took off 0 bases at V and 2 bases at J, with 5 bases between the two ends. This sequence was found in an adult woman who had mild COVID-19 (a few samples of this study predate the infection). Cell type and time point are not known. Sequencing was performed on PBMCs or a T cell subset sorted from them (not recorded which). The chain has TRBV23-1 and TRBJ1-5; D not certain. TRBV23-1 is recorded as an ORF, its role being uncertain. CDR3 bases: TGCGCCAGCAGTCAATCTACTGGCAATCAGCCCCAGCATTTT. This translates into CASSQSTGNQPQHF.